The present TCR beta chain was sequenced within a study of T-cell reconstitution after alpha-beta-depleted transplantation in children. As it was prepared, the TCRbeta library received unique molecular identifiers. TCRdb processed the PCR reads anew with MiXCR; each CDR3 protein has one entry. Of about 400,000 distinct CDR3 sequences in the sample, around 21% were seen once. This clonotype was seen once. The CDR3 has 16 amino acids. J lost 9 bases, V lost 6 bases, and 14 bases had no gene match. The gene calls are TRBV12-3 or TRBV12-4 and TRBJ2-7, with TRBD2 identical over 13 bases. This sample comprised PBMCs from the stem cell graft donor, obtained from the stem cell graft. The TCR comes from a human donor who donated a stem cell graft to a child with acute myeloid leukemia. This CDR3 reads CASSPPGLAGALGQYF. CDR3 coding DNA: TGTGCCAGCAGCCCGCCAGGACTAGCGGGAGCGTTAGGGCAGTACTTC.